The 7 T cell receptor beta chains given below trace back to one sample, sequenced in a study of blood T cell repertoires in COVID-19. Data came from immunoSEQ multiplex PCR; TCRdb stores just in-frame clones and leaves some out. In the table there are approximately 500,000 clones, roughly 91% of which are singletons. Sequenced sample: peripheral blood. Every receptor here comes from a woman aged 50 to 65 with COVID-19, enrolled during active disease.

This chain connects TRBV2 to TRBJ1-1; TRBD1 is a possible D gene (5 bases). The V gene lost 7 bases and the J gene lost 3 bases, with 18 bases spanning the gap. The CDR3 consists of 15 residues. Germline V gene lookup returns CDR1 SNHLY and CDR2 FYNNEI. The CDR3 protein is CASTLPAGWDTEAFF. The CDR3 coding sequence is TGTGCCAGCACCCTACCGGCAGGGTGGGACACTGAAGCTTTCTTT.

To note about this clone: Other DNA sequences within the sample encode an identical CDR3. The chain recombines TRBV5-1 with TRBJ2-3; tentative D call: TRBD2 (6 bases). Trimming pared 4 bases from V and 2 bases from J, leaving 11 bases between. Germline CDR1 and CDR2: SGHRS and YFSETQ. This CDR3 region has 14 residues. The CDR3 here is CASSPGTSTDTQYF. The CDR3 DNA is TGCGCCAGCAGCCCTGGGACTTCCACAGATACGCAGTATTTT.

The chain has TRBV18 and TRBJ2-2, with a weak D call TRBD2 (6 bases). Germline V gene sequence: CDR1 KGHSH, CDR2 LQKENI. This CDR3 region has 15 residues. V lost 4 bases, J lost 3 bases, and 12 bases lay in between. DNA for the CDR3: TGTGCCAGCTCACTGGGACTGTTGGACACCGGGGAGCTGTTTTTT. Translation gives CASSLGLLDTGELFF.

The rearrangement links TRBV18 to TRBJ2-5; possibly TRBD1 for D (6 bases). The CDR3 runs to 14 residues. The germline gives CDR1 KGHSH, CDR2 LQKENI. Trimming took off 3 bases at V and 5 bases at J, with 13 bases between the two ends. The CDR3 sequence: CASSPPQGRETQYF. For the CDR3, the DNA is TGTGCCAGCTCACCCCCACAGGGTCGGGAGACCCAGTACTTC.

The chain is built from TRBV2 and TRBJ2-5; TRBD1 matches 9 bases. The CDR3 length is 17 residues. J gave up 4 bases and V 1 base, and 10 bases lay outside the gene matches. Germline assignment: CDR1 SNHLY and CDR2 FYNNEI. For the CDR3, the DNA is TGTGCCAGCAGTGAAGGGAGGGGGACAGGGCCAGCAGAGACCCAGTACTTC. Translating it yields CASSEGRGTGPAETQYF.

As for this clone: Other DNA variants within this sample encode the same CDR3. The chain recombines TRBV27 with TRBJ1-3; unclear D gene. In germline, CDR1 is MNHEY, CDR2 SMNVEV (reference sequence). The CDR3 length is 13 residues. V was cut by 4 bases and J by 2 bases, with 6 bases left in between. CDR3 sequence: CASSSGAGNTIYF. The CDR3 bases are TGTGCCAGCAGTTCCGGGGCTGGAAACACCATATATTTT.

V gene TRBV20-1 combines with J gene TRBJ1-1; possible D gene TRBD1, 5 bases. CDR1 and CDR2 from the germline V gene are DFQATT and SNEGSKA (reference sequence). The CDR3 is 15 amino acids. Trimming cost V 3 bases and J 0 bases, with 14 bases left between them. The CDR3 DNA follows: TGCAGTGCTAGTTCAGTGGAGGGGATGAACACTGAAGCTTTCTTT. Protein: CSASSVEGMNTEAFF.